This T cell receptor beta chain was found in a study of blood T cell repertoires in COVID-19. Everyone who took part was 18 to 89 years old, and they came from 24 US areas. The method was immunoSEQ multiplex PCR; TCRdb's version includes in-frame clones alone and lacks a portion of them. The repertoire consists of around 230,000 clones, with 86% occurring once and the leading ten covering around 3.5%. V shed 1 base and J 5 bases; nucleotides not matched to a gene: 9. CDR3 length: 17 residues. Looked up from germline, CDR1 is LGHNA and CDR2 is YNFKEQ. The gene calls are TRBV4-2 and TRBJ2-2; 8 bases are shared with TRBD2. The sequenced sample consisted of PBMCs or T cells enriched from blood (not recorded which). The TCR originated in a woman in her forties with acute COVID-19. CDR3 in amino acids: CASSQVRRGEGTGELFF. The CDR3 DNA sequence: TGTGCCAGCAGCCAAGTCCGGCGGGGGGAAGGAACCGGGGAGCTGTTTTTT.